The clone carrying this T cell receptor beta chain has ten or more counts. Its specificity is not known. This record belongs to a study of identical twins. Study observations and caveats: While abundant cord blood beta clonotypes carried fewer insertions, memory repertoires showed no such pattern. For monozygotic twins, models underestimated out-of-frame TCR alpha sharing.

A universal primer site arose from template switching, and cDNA bore unique molecular identifiers. MiXCR, applied by TCRdb to the 5' RACE reads, yields one record per CDR3 protein. The sample holds under 400,000 distinct CDR3 sequences; 8.5% to 10% are singletons and the top ten take about 8.1%. The germline V gene encodes CDR1 MGHRA and CDR2 YSYEKL. The V gene lost 4 bases and the J gene lost 0 bases, with 16 bases spanning the gap. CDR3 size: 18 residues. The sequence derives from a woman aged 50 to 60 in good health. This chain uses TRBV4-1 with TRBJ2-6, with a tentative D call TRBD2 (5 bases). The specimen sequenced was naive T cells sorted from blood. In DNA form, the CDR3 reads TGCGCCAGCAGCCCCGTAAGCGGCAGCCTCTCTGGGGCCAACGTCCTGACTTTC. Its protein is CASSPVSGSLSGANVLTF.